This note documents a single T cell receptor (beta chain) sequence. As yet, its antigen is unknown. This sample is drawn from a study of T cell responses to AZD1222 COVID-19 vaccine. V dropped 2 bases and J dropped 1 base, with 14 bases sitting between them. The CDR3 is 16 residues long. The V gene's germline CDR1 is SNHLY and CDR2 FYNNEI. Clones were sequenced by immunoSEQ multiplex PCR, and TCRdb holds only the in-frame ones, with some missing. The sample has more than 95,000 clones, around 90% seen once. Study observations and caveats: The donor cohort was predominantly white British with a female majority, and clonal diversity may have been underestimated.

This rearrangement joins TRBV2 to TRBJ1-2; D gene uncertain. The sample in question was peripheral blood, obtained on day 0 of AZD1222 vaccination. The clonotype comes from an adult in good health. The CDR3 nucleotides are TGTGCCAGCAGTGAAACCCAGACGACGGTTAACTATGGCTACACCTTC. Its protein product is CASSETQTTVNYGYTF.